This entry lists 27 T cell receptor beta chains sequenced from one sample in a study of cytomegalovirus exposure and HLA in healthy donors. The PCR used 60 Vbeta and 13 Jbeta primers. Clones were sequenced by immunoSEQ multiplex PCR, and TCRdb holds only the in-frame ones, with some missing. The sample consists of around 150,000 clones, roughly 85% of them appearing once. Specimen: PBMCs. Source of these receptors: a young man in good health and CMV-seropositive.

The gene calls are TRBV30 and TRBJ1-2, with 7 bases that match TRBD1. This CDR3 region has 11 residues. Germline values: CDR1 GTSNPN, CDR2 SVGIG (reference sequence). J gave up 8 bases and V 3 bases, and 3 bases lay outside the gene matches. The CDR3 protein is CAWSRGEGYTF. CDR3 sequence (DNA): TGTGCCTGGAGCAGGGGGGAAGGCTACACCTTC.

This chain's CDR3 is CASSFNAGNYGYTF. The CDR3, as DNA: TGCGCCAGCAGCTTTAATGCAGGGAACTATGGCTACACCTTC. The chain employs TRBV5-1 and TRBJ1-2; a possible D gene is TRBD1 (5 bases). From germline, CDR1 is SGHRS and CDR2 YFSETQ. V shed 2 bases and J shed 2 bases, with 10 bases lying between them. This CDR3 spans 14 amino acids.

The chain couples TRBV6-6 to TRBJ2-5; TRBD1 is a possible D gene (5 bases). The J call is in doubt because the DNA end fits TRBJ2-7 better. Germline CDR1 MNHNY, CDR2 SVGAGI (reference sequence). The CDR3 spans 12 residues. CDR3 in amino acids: CASTTGSYEQYF. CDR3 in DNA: TGTGCCAGCACCACAGGCTCTTACGAGCAGTACTTC.

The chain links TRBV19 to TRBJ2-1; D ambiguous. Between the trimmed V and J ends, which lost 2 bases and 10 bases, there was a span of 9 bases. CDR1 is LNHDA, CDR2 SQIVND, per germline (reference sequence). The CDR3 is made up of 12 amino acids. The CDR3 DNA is TGTGCCAGTAGTATAAAGAGAGAGGAGCAGTTCTTC. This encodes CASSIKREEQFF.

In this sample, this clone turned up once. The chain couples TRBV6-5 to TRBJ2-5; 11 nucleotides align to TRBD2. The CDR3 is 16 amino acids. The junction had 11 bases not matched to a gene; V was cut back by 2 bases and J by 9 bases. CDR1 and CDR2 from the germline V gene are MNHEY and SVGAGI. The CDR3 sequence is CASSYVAGGPDAAQYF. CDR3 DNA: TGTGCCAGCAGTTACGTAGCGGGGGGGCCGGATGCGGCCCAGTACTTC.

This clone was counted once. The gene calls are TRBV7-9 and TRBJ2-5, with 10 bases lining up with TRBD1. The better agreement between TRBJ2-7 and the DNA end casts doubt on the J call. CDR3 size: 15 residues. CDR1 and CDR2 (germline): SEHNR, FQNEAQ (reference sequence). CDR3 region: CASSSGTGVSYEQYF. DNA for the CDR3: TGTGCCAGCAGCTCCGGGACAGGGGTCTCCTACGAGCAGTACTTC.

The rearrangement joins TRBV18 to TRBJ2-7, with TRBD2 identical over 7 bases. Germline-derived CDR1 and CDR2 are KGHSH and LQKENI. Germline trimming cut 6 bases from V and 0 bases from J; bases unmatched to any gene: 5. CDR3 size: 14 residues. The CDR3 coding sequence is TGTGCCAGCTCGGGGGGGAAGCTCTCCTACGAGCAGTACTTC. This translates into CASSGGKLSYEQYF.

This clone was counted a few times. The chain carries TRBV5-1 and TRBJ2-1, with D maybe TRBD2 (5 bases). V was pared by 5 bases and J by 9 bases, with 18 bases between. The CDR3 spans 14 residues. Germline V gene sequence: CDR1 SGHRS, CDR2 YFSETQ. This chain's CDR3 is CASRSRGFRREQFF. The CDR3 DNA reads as TGCGCCAGCAGGTCTCGAGGGTTTCGACGTGAGCAGTTCTTC.

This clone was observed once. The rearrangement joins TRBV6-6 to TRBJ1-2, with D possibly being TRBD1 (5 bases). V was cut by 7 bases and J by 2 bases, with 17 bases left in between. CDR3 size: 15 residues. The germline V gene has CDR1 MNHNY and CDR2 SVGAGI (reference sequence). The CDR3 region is CASIDRGASNYGYTF. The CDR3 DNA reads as TGTGCCAGCATCGATCGTGGGGCCAGCAACTATGGCTACACCTTC.

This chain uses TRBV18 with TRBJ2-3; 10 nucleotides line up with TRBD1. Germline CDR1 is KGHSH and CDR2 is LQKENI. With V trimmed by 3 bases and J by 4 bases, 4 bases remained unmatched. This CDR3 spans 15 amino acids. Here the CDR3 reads CASSPGTGAPDTQYF. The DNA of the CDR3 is TGTGCCAGCTCACCCGGGACAGGGGCTCCAGATACGCAGTATTTT.

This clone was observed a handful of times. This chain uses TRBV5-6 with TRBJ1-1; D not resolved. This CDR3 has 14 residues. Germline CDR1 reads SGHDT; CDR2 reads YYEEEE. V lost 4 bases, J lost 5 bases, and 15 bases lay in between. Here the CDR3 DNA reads TGTGCCAGCAGCGGAAACAGTCTTTGGACTGAAGCTTTCTTT. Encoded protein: CASSGNSLWTEAFF.

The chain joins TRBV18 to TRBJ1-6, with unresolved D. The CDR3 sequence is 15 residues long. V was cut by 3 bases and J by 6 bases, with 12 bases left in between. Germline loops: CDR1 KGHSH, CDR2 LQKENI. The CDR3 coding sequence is TGTGCCAGCTCACCTCGGGTTGGCTCTAATTCACCCCTCCACTTT. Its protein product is CASSPRVGSNSPLHF. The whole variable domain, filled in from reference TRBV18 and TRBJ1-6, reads NAGVMQNPRHLVRRRGQEARLRCSPMKGHSHVYWYRQLPEEGLKFMVYLQKENIIDESGMPKERFSAEFPKEGPSILRIQQVVRGDSAAYFCASSPRVGSNSPLHFGNGTRLTVT.

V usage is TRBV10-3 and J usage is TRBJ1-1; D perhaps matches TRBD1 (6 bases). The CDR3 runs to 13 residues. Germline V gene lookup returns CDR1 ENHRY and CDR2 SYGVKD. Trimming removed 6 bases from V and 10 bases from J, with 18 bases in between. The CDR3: CAIRNEERGGAFF. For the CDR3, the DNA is TGTGCCATCAGAAACGAGGAAAGAGGGGGAGCTTTCTTT.

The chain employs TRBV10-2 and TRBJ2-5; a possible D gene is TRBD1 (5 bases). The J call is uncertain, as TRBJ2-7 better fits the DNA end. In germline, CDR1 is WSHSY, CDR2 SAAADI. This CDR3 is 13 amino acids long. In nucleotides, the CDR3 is TGCGCCAGCAGACTGACAGCCTCCTACGAGCAGTACTTC. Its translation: CASRLTASYEQYF.

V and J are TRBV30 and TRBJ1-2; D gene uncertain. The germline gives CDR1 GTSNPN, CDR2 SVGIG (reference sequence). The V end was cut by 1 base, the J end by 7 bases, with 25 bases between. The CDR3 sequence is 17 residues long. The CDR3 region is CAWSGRWAVISGSGYTF. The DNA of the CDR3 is TGTGCCTGGAGTGGCCGGTGGGCAGTCATATCGGGGTCTGGCTACACCTTC.

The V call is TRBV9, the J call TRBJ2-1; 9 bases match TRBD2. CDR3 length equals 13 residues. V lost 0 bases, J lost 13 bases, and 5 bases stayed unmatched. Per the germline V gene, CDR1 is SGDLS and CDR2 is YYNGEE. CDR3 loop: CASSVGRGGFQFF. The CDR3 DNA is TGTGCCAGCAGCGTAGGGCGGGGGGGGTTCCAGTTCTTC.

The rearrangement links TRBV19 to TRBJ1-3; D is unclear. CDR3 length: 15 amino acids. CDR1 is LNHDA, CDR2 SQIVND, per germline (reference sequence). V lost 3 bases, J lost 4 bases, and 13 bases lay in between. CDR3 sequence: CASSIWTGGGNTIYF. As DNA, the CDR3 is TGTGCCAGTAGTATCTGGACCGGAGGGGGAAACACCATATATTTT.

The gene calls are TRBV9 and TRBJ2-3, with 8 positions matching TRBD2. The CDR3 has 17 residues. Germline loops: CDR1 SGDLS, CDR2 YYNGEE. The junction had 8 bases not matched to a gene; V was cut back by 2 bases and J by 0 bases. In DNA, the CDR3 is TGTGCCAGCAGCGTCCCCTCTAGCGGGCCAAGCACAGATACGCAGTATTTT. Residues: CASSVPSSGPSTDTQYF.

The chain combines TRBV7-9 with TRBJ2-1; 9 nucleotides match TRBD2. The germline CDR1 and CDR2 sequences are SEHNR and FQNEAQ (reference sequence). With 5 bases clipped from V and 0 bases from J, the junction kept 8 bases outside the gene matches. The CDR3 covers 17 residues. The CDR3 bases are TGTGCCAGCAGCCCGCGACCTAGCGGGGCCTCCTACAATGAGCAGTTCTTC. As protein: CASSPRPSGASYNEQFF.

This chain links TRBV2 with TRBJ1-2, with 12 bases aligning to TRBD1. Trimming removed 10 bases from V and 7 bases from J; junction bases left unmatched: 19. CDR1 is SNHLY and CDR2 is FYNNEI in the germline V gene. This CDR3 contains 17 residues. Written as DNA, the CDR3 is TGTGCCACTCTAGGACCCGGGACAGGGGGCGTTCAAGCTGGCTACACCTTC. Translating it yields CATLGPGTGGVQAGYTF.

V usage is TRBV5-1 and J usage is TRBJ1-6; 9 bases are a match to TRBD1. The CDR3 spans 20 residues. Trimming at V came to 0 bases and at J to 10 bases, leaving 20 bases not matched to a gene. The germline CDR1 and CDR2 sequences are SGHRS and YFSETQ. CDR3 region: CASSLEAYGGQGFFRSPLHF. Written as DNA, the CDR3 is TGCGCCAGCAGCTTGGAAGCGTACGGGGGACAGGGCTTTTTTAGGTCACCCCTCCACTTT.

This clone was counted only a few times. The CDR3 protein is CASSPTEDQPQHF. The CDR3 DNA reads TGTGCCAGCTCACCCACCGAGGATCAGCCCCAGCATTTT. The chain employs TRBV18 and TRBJ1-5; D unclear. The length of the CDR3 is 13 residues. Germline V lookup: CDR1 KGHSH, CDR2 LQKENI. V gave up 3 bases and J gave up 5 bases, with 8 bases separating them. The full variable domain, in which reference TRBV18 and TRBJ1-5 provide the parts outside the CDR3, is NAGVMQNPRHLVRRRGQEARLRCSPMKGHSHVYWYRQLPEEGLKFMVYLQKENIIDESGMPKERFSAEFPKEGPSILRIQQVVRGDSAAYFCASSPTEDQPQHFGDGTRLSIL.

The CDR3 coding sequence is TGCAGTGCTAGACAAGGGGTCAGAGCTTTCTTT. This codes for CSARQGVRAFF. V gene TRBV20-1 combines with J gene TRBJ1-1; D might be TRBD1 (5 bases). CDR1 and CDR2 (germline): DFQATT, SNEGSKA (reference sequence). Trimming pared 2 bases from V and 10 bases from J, leaving 11 bases between. This CDR3 has 11 amino acids.

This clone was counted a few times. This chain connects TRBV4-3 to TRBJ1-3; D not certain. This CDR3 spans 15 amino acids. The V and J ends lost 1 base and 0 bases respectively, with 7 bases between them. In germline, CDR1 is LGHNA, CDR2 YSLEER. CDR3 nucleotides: TGCGCCAGCAGCCAAGGCGGAAGCTCTGGAAACACCATATATTTT. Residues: CASSQGGSSGNTIYF.

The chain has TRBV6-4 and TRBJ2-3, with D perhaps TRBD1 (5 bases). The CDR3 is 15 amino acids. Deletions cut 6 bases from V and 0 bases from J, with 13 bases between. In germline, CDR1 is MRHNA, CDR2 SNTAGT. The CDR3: CASSPDRTSTDTQYF. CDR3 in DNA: TGTGCCAGCAGCCCAGACAGAACTAGCACAGATACGCAGTATTTT.

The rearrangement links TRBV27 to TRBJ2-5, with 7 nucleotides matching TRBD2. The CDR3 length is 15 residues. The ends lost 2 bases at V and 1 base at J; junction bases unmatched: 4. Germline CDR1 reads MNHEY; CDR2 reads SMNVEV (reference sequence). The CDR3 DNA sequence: TGTGCCAGCAGTTTAACGTCTAGCGGCCAAGAGACCCAGTACTTC. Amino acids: CASSLTSSGQETQYF.

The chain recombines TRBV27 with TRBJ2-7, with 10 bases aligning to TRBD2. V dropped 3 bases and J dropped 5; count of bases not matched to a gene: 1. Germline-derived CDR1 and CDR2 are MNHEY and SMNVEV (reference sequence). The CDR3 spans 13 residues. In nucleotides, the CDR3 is TGTGCCAGCAGTTTGGGACTAGCGAACGAGCAGTACTTC. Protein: CASSLGLANEQYF.